The clone carrying this T cell receptor beta chain was picked up a small number of times. Its target is unknown. This record belongs to a study of post-analysis software for immune sequencing data. Whole-study findings and limits: The normalized Chao1 diversity of multiple sclerosis patients was significantly lower than that of controls. The authors found that F measure strongly co-clustered same-batch samples. Comparison of patients with controls showed 4 to 6 TRBV segments more frequent in patients, TRBV5-6, TRBV5-1 and TRBV20-1 among them.

V lost 5 bases, J lost 3 bases, and 10 bases lay in between. The CDR3 covers 12 residues. Germline CDR1 and CDR2: SQVTM and ANQGSEA. Researchers reported that TCR beta cDNA libraries carried unique molecular identifiers. Starting from about 0.98 to 11 million T cells, the study yielded about 490,000 cDNA molecules. Via MiXCR, TCRdb re-called the PCR reads, giving one row per CDR3 protein. The repertoire includes 350,000 to 450,000 distinct CDR3 sequences, less than 35% of them detected once, and about an eighth sits in the top ten. The clonotype originates from a girl aged 5 to 17 with multiple sclerosis. What was sequenced was blood. This chain uses TRBV29-1 with TRBJ1-1; D is unclear. The CDR3 region is CSVRRSDTEAFF. The CDR3 region has the DNA TGCAGCGTTCGGAGGTCCGACACTGAAGCTTTCTTT.